A selection of T cell receptor beta chains follows, all from one sample in a study of shared clonotypes between healthy human individuals. Using immunoSEQ multiplex PCR, the repertoire was profiled, and TCRdb retains in-frame clones only, with some absent. The table lists over 2,000,000 clones, just under 95% of them singletons. The specimen was naive CD8+ T cells from PBMCs. Source of these receptors: a man aged 18 to 30 in good health. Some clones in this sample may be carry-over from other donors' samples. Each CDR3 is given with its conserved first and last residue. The order of the fields is clone size, V gene, D gene, J gene, CDR3 DNA, CDR3 protein. A D gene is named only where the DNA matches it firmly. The size entry is marked missing in some rows and otherwise reads once, few, many or a size class.

clone_size: -
v_call: TRBV6-1
d_call: -
j_call: TRBJ2-1
cdr3_nt: TGTGCCAGCAGTGAAGCGCTTCATGGGGGACCCTACAATGAGCAGTTCTTC
cdr3_aa: CASSEALHGGPYNEQFF

clone_size: -
v_call: TRBV11-2
d_call: TRBD1
j_call: TRBJ1-1
cdr3_nt: TGTGCCAGCAGCTTAGAGAGGCAGGGGGCGGGGGCTGAAGCTTTCTTT
cdr3_aa: CASSLERQGAGAEAFF

clone_size: -
v_call: TRBV6-1
d_call: TRBD1
j_call: TRBJ2-2
cdr3_nt: TGTGCCAGCAGCCCTTGGACAGGGAACACCGGGGAGCTGTTTTTT
cdr3_aa: CASSPWTGNTGELFF

clone_size: -
v_call: TRBV6-5
d_call: -
j_call: TRBJ1-2
cdr3_nt: TGTGCCAGCAGTTACTCCCCGCCTGGTGTCTATGGCTACACCTTC
cdr3_aa: CASSYSPPGVYGYTF

clone_size: -
v_call: TRBV12-5
d_call: TRBD2
j_call: TRBJ2-5
cdr3_nt: TGTGCTAGTGGTTTGGCCCTAGCGGGAGCGGGGGAGACCCAGTACTTC
cdr3_aa: CASGLALAGAGETQYF

clone_size: -
v_call: TRBV9
d_call: -
j_call: TRBJ2-7
cdr3_nt: TGTGCCAGCAGCGCCGGGCCGAGTTACGAGCAGTACTTC
cdr3_aa: CASSAGPSYEQYF

clone_size: -
v_call: TRBV6-1
d_call: -
j_call: TRBJ1-2
cdr3_nt: TGTGCCAGCGGGCGGACAGCCTATGGCTACACCTTC
cdr3_aa: CASGRTAYGYTF

clone_size: -
v_call: TRBV14
d_call: -
j_call: TRBJ2-1
cdr3_nt: TGTGCCAGCAGTTCCAGCGGTAGCTCCTACAATGAGCAGTTCTTC
cdr3_aa: CASSSSGSSYNEQFF

clone_size: -
v_call: TRBV7-2
d_call: TRBD1
j_call: TRBJ2-2
cdr3_nt: TGTGCCAGCAGCGAACGGGACAGGGGCACCGGGGAGCTGTTTTTT
cdr3_aa: CASSERDRGTGELFF

clone_size: few
v_call: TRBV7-9
d_call: -
j_call: TRBJ1-4
cdr3_nt: TGTGCCAGCAGCCTTAATGAAAAACTGTTTTTT
cdr3_aa: CASSLNEKLFF

clone_size: -
v_call: TRBV7-6
d_call: -
j_call: TRBJ2-5
cdr3_nt: TGTGCCAGCAGCTTGACGGGGGGCCCAGAGACCCAGTACTTC
cdr3_aa: CASSLTGGPETQYF

clone_size: -
v_call: TRBV10-3
d_call: TRBD2
j_call: TRBJ2-1
cdr3_nt: TGTGCCATCAGTGAGTCTGCTAGCGGGGCCTACAATGAGCAGTTCTTC
cdr3_aa: CAISESASGAYNEQFF

clone_size: -
v_call: TRBV7-9
d_call: -
j_call: TRBJ2-3
cdr3_nt: TGTGCCAGCAGCCCCCCCCTTGCCCAGACCACAGATACGCAGTATTTT
cdr3_aa: CASSPPLAQTTDTQYF

clone_size: -
v_call: TRBV10-3
d_call: -
j_call: TRBJ1-3
cdr3_nt: TGTGCCATCATGGAGACGGGGAACACCATATATTTT
cdr3_aa: CAIMETGNTIYF

clone_size: -
v_call: TRBV7-9
d_call: -
j_call: TRBJ2-1
cdr3_nt: TGTGCCAGCAGCTTAGAGAGTTGGGATGAGCAGTTCTTC
cdr3_aa: CASSLESWDEQFF

clone_size: -
v_call: TRBV7-8
d_call: -
j_call: TRBJ2-3
cdr3_nt: TGTGCCAGCAGGGGGGGAGCGGCCCGAGATACGCAGTATTTT
cdr3_aa: CASRGGAARDTQYF

clone_size: once
v_call: TRBV7-9
d_call: -
j_call: TRBJ1-1
cdr3_nt: TGTGCCAGCAGCCCCCGGGACTTAAGTAGGGGCACTGAAGCTTTCTTT
cdr3_aa: CASSPRDLSRGTEAFF